This T cell receptor (beta chain) was sequenced for a study of blood T cells in healthy people across ages. Germline V gene lookup returns CDR1 MNHNS and CDR2 SASEGT. The CDR3 extends over 14 amino acids. The germline V and J ends were trimmed by 4 bases and 2 bases, with 11 bases remaining between them. The use of a sample-barcoded 5' primer and a J-beta primer mix characterized a second PCR of about 6 to 12 cycles. TCRdb itself ran the 5' RACE reads through MiXCR, one entry per CDR3 protein. The profile shows a few hundred thousand distinct CDR3 sequences, around 30% of them singletons. Every sample had a minimum of 6 million PBMCs isolated.

Sample: blood. The sequence was collected from a woman in her seventies in good health. The chain joins TRBV6-1 to TRBJ2-5; maybe TRBD1 (5 bases). The CDR3 region is CASSVGAIQETQYF. The DNA of the CDR3 is TGTGCCAGCAGTGTTGGGGCGATTCAAGAGACCCAGTACTTC.